The 3 T cell receptor beta chains below were found in one sample sequenced in a study of vaccination and CD4 T cells after COVID-19. No antigens are known for them. Treatment meaning: roughly nine-day PBMC culture with coronavirus spike peptide pools or control peptides (ViraFEST assay). The assay that was used to sequence DNA from cultured CD4+ T cells was the Oncomine TCR Beta short-read assay. TCRdb passed the PCR reads through MiXCR, listing each CDR3 protein once. The sample has thousands of distinct CDR3 sequences, about 61% seen once. Sequencing was carried out using CD4+ T cells from blood, cultured in vitro. These receptors came from a human donor who had recovered from COVID-19.

The V gene is TRBV7-2, the J gene TRBJ2-2; D not resolved. V gave up 5 bases and J gave up 3 bases, with 4 bases separating them. The germline CDR1 and CDR2 sequences are SGHTA and FQGNSA. The CDR3 sequence is 12 residues long. The CDR3 region is CASSPDTGELFF. The CDR3 nucleotides are TGTGCCAGCAGCCCGGACACCGGGGAGCTGTTTTTT. Full variable domain (rest looked up from reference TRBV7-2 and TRBJ2-2): GAGVSQSPSNKVTEKGKDVELRCDPISGHTALYWYRQSLGQGLEFLIYFQGNSAPDKSGLPSDRFSAERTGGSVSTLTIQRTQQEDSAVYLCASSPDTGELFFGEGSRLTVL.

The V gene is TRBV6-5, the J gene TRBJ1-2; D unresolved. This CDR3 contains 16 residues. Germline lookup yields CDR1 MNHEY and CDR2 SVGAGI. The V gene lost 0 bases and the J gene lost 7 bases, with 18 bases spanning the gap. The CDR3 sequence: CASSYSMNFQGSGYTF. As DNA, the CDR3 is TGTGCCAGCAGTTACTCGATGAATTTTCAAGGGAGTGGCTACACCTTC.

As for this clonotype: Its ends do not fully match the called genes, so a read error is possible. V and J are TRBV6-2 or TRBV6-3 and TRBJ2-1; 7 bases agree with TRBD2. Germline CDR1 MNHEY, CDR2 SVGEGT. CDR3 size: 16 residues. The CDR3 sequence: CVSSYRGTIYLGEQFF. CDR3 sequence (DNA): TGTGTCAGCAGTTACCGTGGGACTATTTACCTCGGTGAGCAGTTCTTC.